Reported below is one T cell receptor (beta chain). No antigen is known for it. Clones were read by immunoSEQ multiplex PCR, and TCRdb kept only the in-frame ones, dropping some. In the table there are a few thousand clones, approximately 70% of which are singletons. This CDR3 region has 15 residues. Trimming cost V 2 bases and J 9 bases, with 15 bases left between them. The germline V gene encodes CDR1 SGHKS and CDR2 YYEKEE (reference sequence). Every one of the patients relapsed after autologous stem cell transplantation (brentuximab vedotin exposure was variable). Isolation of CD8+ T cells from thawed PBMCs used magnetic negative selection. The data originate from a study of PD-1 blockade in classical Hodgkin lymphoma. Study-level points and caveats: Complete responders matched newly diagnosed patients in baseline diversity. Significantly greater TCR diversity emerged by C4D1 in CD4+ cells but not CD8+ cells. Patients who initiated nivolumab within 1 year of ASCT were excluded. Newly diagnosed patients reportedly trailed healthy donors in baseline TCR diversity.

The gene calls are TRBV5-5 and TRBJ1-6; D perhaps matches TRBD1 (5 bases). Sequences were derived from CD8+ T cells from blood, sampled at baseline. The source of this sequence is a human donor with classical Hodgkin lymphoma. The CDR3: CASSFGTPNFSPLHF. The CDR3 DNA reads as TGTGCCAGCAGCTTCGGGACTCCGAATTTTTCACCCCTCCACTTT.